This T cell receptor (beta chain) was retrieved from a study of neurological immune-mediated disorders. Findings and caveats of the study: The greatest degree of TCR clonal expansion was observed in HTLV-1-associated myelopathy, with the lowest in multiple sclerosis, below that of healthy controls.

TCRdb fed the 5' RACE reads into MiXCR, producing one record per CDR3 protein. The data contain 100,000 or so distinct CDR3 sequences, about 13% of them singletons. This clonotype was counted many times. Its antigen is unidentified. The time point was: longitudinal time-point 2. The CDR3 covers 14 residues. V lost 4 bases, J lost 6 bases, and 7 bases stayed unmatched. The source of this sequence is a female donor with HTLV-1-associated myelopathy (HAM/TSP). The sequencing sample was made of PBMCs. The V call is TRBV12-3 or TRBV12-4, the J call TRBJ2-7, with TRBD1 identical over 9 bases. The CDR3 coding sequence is TGTGCCAGCAGTTCGGGGACAGGGATAAGCGAGCAGTACTTC. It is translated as CASSSGTGISEQYF.